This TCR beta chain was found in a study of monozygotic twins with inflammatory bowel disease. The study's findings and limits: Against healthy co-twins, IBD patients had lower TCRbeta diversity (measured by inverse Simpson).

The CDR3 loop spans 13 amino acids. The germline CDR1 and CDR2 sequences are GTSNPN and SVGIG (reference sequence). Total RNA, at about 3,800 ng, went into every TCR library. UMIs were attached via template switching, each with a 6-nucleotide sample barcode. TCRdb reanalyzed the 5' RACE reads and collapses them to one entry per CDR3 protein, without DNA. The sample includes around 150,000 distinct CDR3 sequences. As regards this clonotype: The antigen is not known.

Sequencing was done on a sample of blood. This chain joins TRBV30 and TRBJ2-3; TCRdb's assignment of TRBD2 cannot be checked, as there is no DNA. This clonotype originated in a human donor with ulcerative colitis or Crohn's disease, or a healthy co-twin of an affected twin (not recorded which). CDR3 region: CAWSVLAGDTQYF.